This TCR beta chain came from a study of shared clonotypes between healthy human individuals. Study as a whole: Three CD4 naive, three CD4 memory, two CD8 naive and one CD8 memory plate were used per donor.

Details on this clone: Its specificity is not known.

The CDR3 loop spans 14 amino acids. Germline V gene data show CDR1 as SGHRS and CDR2 as YFSETQ. The V and J ends lost 7 bases and 1 base, in that order; junction bases with no gene match: 5. Points from the study as a whole: Rarefaction gave evidence that sorted-subset sequencing remained incomplete despite large depth.

The authors' processing: For the immunoSEQ data, sequences were junction-only without quality scores, so filtering differed. Assay: immunoSEQ multiplex PCR; the TCRdb copy retains only in-frame clones and omits some. The V and J calls and clone size come from that table; D and trimming were worked out from the DNA. This sample carries under 1,100,000 clones, 75% to 85% of them seen once, and the ten largest clones take 0.6% to 0.7%. The chain links TRBV5-1 to TRBJ2-7; 10 bases are shared with TRBD2. This TCR was sampled from a young man in good health. Some clones in this sample may be carry-over from other donors' samples. Sequenced sample: memory CD4+ T cells from PBMCs. Indicated subset: CD45RA-negative fraction. The CDR3: CASGKAGGSYEQYF. DNA for the CDR3: TGCGCCAGCGGAAAAGCGGGAGGGTCCTACGAGCAGTACTTC.